The 7 T cell receptor beta chains below come from one sample, sequenced in a study of blood T cell repertoires in COVID-19. Profiled with immunoSEQ multiplex PCR; TCRdb holds only in-frame clones, not every one. This sample carries roughly 110,000 clones, around 80% of them seen once, and the ten largest clones take 5% to 8%. Sample: peripheral blood. These receptors were obtained from a man older than 75 with COVID-19, enrolled during active disease.

V is TRBV10-3 and J is TRBJ2-7; TRBD1 is a possible D gene (6 bases). Germline assignment: CDR1 ENHRY and CDR2 SYGVKD. CDR3 length: 13 residues. The V gene lost 10 bases and the J gene lost 4 bases, with 17 bases spanning the gap. This CDR3 is CATFQGNGYEQYF. The CDR3 nucleotides read TGTGCCACCTTTCAGGGGAATGGGTACGAGCAGTACTTC.

This CDR3 is CASDNTGESNYGYTF. The CDR3 bases are TGTGCCAGCGATAACACGGGAGAGTCTAACTATGGCTACACCTTC. The chain is built from TRBV7-9 and TRBJ1-2; unclear D gene. V dropped 8 bases and J dropped 0 bases, with 16 bases sitting between them. The CDR3 contains 15 residues. Per germline, CDR1 SEHNR and CDR2 FQNEAQ (reference sequence).

The V and J genes are TRBV5-1 and TRBJ2-2, with D possibly TRBD2 on 5 matching bases. The CDR3 runs 12 residues. Germline V lookup: CDR1 SGHRS, CDR2 YFSETQ. Trimming took 10 bases from V and 7 from J, leaving 14 bases between them. The CDR3 DNA sequence: TGCGCCGCCCGGGAAATGGACGGGGAGCTGTTTTTT. It codes for CAAREMDGELFF.

This clone was observed a handful of times. The CDR3 here is CASSTGQGDEKLFF. CDR3 DNA: TGTGCCAGCAGTACGGGACAGGGAGATGAAAAACTGTTTTTT. The chain has TRBV2 and TRBJ1-4, with 9 positions matching TRBD1. Germline V gene sequence: CDR1 SNHLY, CDR2 FYNNEI. CDR3 size: 14 residues. The V gene end was trimmed by 5 bases and the J gene end by 6 bases; junction bases not matched to a gene: 4. The full variable domain, in which reference TRBV2 and TRBJ1-4 provide the parts outside the CDR3, is EPEVTQTPSHQVTQMGQEVILRCVPISNHLYFYWYRQILGQKVEFLVSFYNNEISEKSEIFDDQFSVERPDGSNFTLKIRSTKLEDSAMYFCASSTGQGDEKLFFGSGTQLSVL.

The chain uses TRBV5-4 and TRBJ2-1; the D gene is possibly TRBD2 (6 bases). V was clipped by 0 bases and J by 6 bases, with 13 bases between them. Germline-derived CDR1 and CDR2 are SGHNT and YYREEE (reference sequence). CDR3 length: 15 amino acids. CDR3 DNA: TGTGCCAGCAGCTTGGAGGAGGGTAGGGGCAATGAGCAGTTCTTC. Protein sequence: CASSLEEGRGNEQFF.

This clone was found a few times. The chain joins TRBV5-1 to TRBJ1-4; TRBD1 agrees at 9 bases. This CDR3 has 13 residues. V shed 5 bases and J 8 bases; nucleotides not matched to a gene: 4. The V gene's germline CDR1 is SGHRS and CDR2 YFSETQ. CDR3 amino acids: CASRGQGEEKLFF. The CDR3 DNA reads as TGCGCCAGCAGGGGACAGGGAGAGGAAAAACTGTTTTTT.

The chain is built from TRBV5-1 and TRBJ2-2; TRBD2 matches 7 bases. The germline V gene has CDR1 SGHRS and CDR2 YFSETQ. The CDR3 runs to 17 residues. Trimming cost V 4 bases and J 2 bases; bases outside gene matches: 11. The CDR3 is CASSRLRGSSNTGELFF. The CDR3, as DNA: TGCGCCAGCAGCCGTTTGCGGGGGAGCTCTAACACCGGGGAGCTGTTTTTT.